Below, one TCR beta chain is given with its context. The antigen is not known. The table came from immunoSEQ multiplex PCR; TCRdb's copy has only in-frame clones and leaves some out. This sample has about 26,000 clones; around 86% occur once, and the top ten carry 2.5%. The sample originates from a study of stem cell transplantation in POMP-related autoinflammatory disease. Study-level findings and limits: Unique TRB V-J gene pairings were limited in number in patients with PRAID.

Per the germline V gene, CDR1 is MGHDK and CDR2 is SYGVNS. This CDR3 region has 16 residues. Trimming removed 3 bases at V and 0 bases at J, with 13 bases between. The origin of this receptor is a human donor with POMP-related autoinflammation and immune dysregulation (PRAID). The chain recombines TRBV25-1 with TRBJ2-3; D possibly corresponds to TRBD2 (5 bases). The input for sequencing was CD4+ T cells from PBMCs, taken before stem cell transplantation. CDR3 residues: CASSDGLSTSTDTQYF. The CDR3 region has the DNA TGTGCCAGCAGTGACGGACTTTCGACTAGCACAGATACGCAGTATTTT.